Reported below is one T cell receptor beta chain. The sample is drawn from a study of T cells in severe cutaneous drug reactions. The germline CDR1 and CDR2 sequences are ENHRY and SYGVKD. The CDR3 contains 14 residues. The patients sequenced had a carbamazepine-induced Stevens-Johnson syndrome or toxic epidermal necrolysis reaction. The iRepertoire multiplex PCR system with TCR subtype-specific primers built both bulk and single-cell libraries. TCRdb derives one entry per CDR3 protein from the multiplex PCR reads, leaving out DNA. This sample's table has approximately 4,000 distinct CDR3 sequences. The sequenced sample was PBMCs. This TCR was sampled from a human donor with Stevens-Johnson syndrome, a severe cutaneous drug reaction. The chain couples TRBV10-3 to TRBJ2-5; the D call from TCRdb, TRBD2, cannot be confirmed without DNA. The CDR3 loop is CAISEGLVQETQYF.